This T cell receptor (beta chain) was recorded in a study of blood T cell repertoires in COVID-19. About the study: Specimens from acute and convalescent COVID-19 originated in the United States, Italy and Spain.

Clones were read by immunoSEQ multiplex PCR, and TCRdb kept only the in-frame ones, dropping some. The sample comprises about 150,000 clones, roughly 88% of which are singletons, and about 5% rests with the top ten. Clinical history reported by participants formed the basis on which cohorts were assigned. Germline lookup yields CDR1 ENHRY and CDR2 SYGVKD. This CDR3 is 16 amino acids long. The V and J ends lost 0 bases and 1 base, in that order; junction bases with no gene match: 3. This sequence was found in an older man who had been exposed to COVID-19. The rearrangement links TRBV10-3 to TRBJ1-2; 9 bases match TRBD1. The specimen sequenced was PBMCs or T cells enriched from blood (not recorded which). Here the CDR3 DNA reads TGTGCCATCAGTGAGTCAGGGACAGGGAGTAACTATGGCTACACCTTC. It is translated as CAISESGTGSNYGYTF.